The clone carrying this TCR beta chain has more than one count but fewer than ten. Its antigen is unknown. Libraries were prepared by immunoSEQ multiplex PCR; TCRdb keeps only in-frame clonotypes and omits some of them. The sample lists around 100,000 clones, roughly 90% occurring once. The source of the sample is a study of T cell responses to AZD1222 COVID-19 vaccine. Study findings and constraints: Repertoires were obtained solely post-peak T cell response. Vaccination with two AZD1222 doses was followed by a rise in Spike-specific TCR breadth and depth. White British ancestry dominated among donors, who included more females, and clonal diversity was possibly underestimated.

Material: peripheral blood, obtained on day 0 of AZD1222 vaccination. This TCR was recovered from an adult in good health.

CDR3 protein: CASSYSSGRETQYF. Here the CDR3 DNA reads TGTGCCAGCAGTTACTCGAGCGGGAGAGAGACCCAGTACTTC. The rearrangement joins TRBV6-6 to TRBJ2-5, with 8 bases that match TRBD2. With 0 bases clipped from V and 4 bases from J, the junction kept 1 base outside the gene matches. The germline gives CDR1 MNHNY, CDR2 SVGAGI (reference sequence). The CDR3 sequence is 14 residues long.